This T cell receptor (beta chain) was retrieved from a study of T cells in Graves' hyperthyroidism and ophthalmopathy. Study conclusions and caveats: Onset of ophthalmopathy came a median around 7.1 months after the model predicted it.

RNA transcripts gave rise to amplified TCR beta CDR3 regions. The HTBI primer set served for first-round RT-PCR of the TCR CDR3. TCRdb re-called the multiplex PCR reads with MiXCR, one entry per CDR3 protein. The sample holds roughly 250,000 distinct CDR3 sequences, 20% to 25% seen once. A word on this clonotype: The antigen is not known.

In germline, CDR1 is SGHRS, CDR2 YFSETQ. V was clipped by 3 bases and J by 7 bases, with 16 bases between them. This CDR3 has 14 residues. Sequencing was done on a sample of blood. This TCR was recovered from a man younger than 40 with Graves' ophthalmopathy. The chain recombines TRBV5-1 with TRBJ1-1; D possibly corresponds to TRBD1 (6 bases). In nucleotides, the CDR3 is TGCGCCAGCAGCTCCGGACAGTACTATGGTGAAGCTTTCTTT. Translated: CASSSGQYYGEAFF.